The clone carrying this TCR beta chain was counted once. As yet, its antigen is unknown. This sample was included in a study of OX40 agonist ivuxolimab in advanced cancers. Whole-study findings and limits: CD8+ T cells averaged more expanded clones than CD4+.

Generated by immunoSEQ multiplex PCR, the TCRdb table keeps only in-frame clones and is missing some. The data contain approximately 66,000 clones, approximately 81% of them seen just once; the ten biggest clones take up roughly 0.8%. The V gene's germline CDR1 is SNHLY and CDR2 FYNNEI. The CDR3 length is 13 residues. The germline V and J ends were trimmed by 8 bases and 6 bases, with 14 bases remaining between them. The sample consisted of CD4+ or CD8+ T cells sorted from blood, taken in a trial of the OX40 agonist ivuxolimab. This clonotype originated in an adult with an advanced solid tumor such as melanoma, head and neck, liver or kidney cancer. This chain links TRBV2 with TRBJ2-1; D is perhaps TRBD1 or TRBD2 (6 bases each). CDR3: CASSEGGPNEQFF. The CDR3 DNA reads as TGTGCCAGCTCCGAAGGGGGGCCCAATGAGCAGTTCTTC.